The next 10 T cell receptor beta chains were all read from a single sample in a study of T-cell memory formation after mild COVID-19. MiXCR, applied by TCRdb to the 5' RACE reads, yields one record per CDR3 protein. The data hold 450,000 or so distinct CDR3 sequences, with more than 20% observed a single time. Specimen: PBMCs or a T cell subset sorted from them (not recorded which). These receptors were taken from an adult woman who had mild COVID-19 (a few samples of this study predate the infection). Cell type and time point are not known.

This clonotype turned up a few times. The rearrangement links TRBV12-3 or TRBV12-4 to TRBJ2-2; D might be TRBD1 (6 bases). V was trimmed by 3 bases and J by 3 bases, leaving 11 bases between them. This CDR3 region has 15 residues. The CDR3 loop is CASSFFAGDTGELFF. CDR3 sequence (DNA): TGTGCCAGCAGTTTCTTCGCAGGGGACACCGGGGAGCTGTTTTTT.

This chain links TRBV5-1 with TRBJ2-6, with D hard to call. The CDR3 contains 17 residues. V was trimmed by 0 bases and J by 7 bases, leaving 17 bases between them. Germline V CDR1 and CDR2: SGHRS, YFSETQ. The CDR3: CASSLEWAGRRANVLTF. CDR3 bases: TGCGCCAGCAGCTTGGAGTGGGCCGGGCGTAGAGCCAACGTCCTGACTTTC.

J is TRBJ2-1 and V is TRBV24-1; D may correspond to TRBD1 or TRBD2 (6 bases each). The CDR3 totals 17 residues. Looked up from germline, CDR1 is KGHDR and CDR2 is SFDVKD. V lost 0 bases, J lost 0 bases, and 11 bases lay in between. The CDR3 DNA is TGTGCCACCAGTGATTTGGAGGGGGGCGGCTCCTACAATGAGCAGTTCTTC. This encodes CATSDLEGGGSYNEQFF.

Here the CDR3 reads CASRGITGSYNEQFF. The DNA of the CDR3 is TGTGCCAGCAGGGGCATTACTGGCTCCTACAATGAGCAGTTCTTC. V is TRBV12-3 or TRBV12-4 and J is TRBJ2-1, with D hard to call. This CDR3 has 15 residues. Trimming stripped 6 bases from V and 0 bases from J, with 12 bases between.

The rearrangement uses TRBV7-2 and TRBJ2-7; D gene unclear. The CDR3 sequence is 14 residues long. Trimming pared 3 bases from V and 0 bases from J, leaving 9 bases between. Germline CDR1 and CDR2: SGHTA and FQGNSA. Here the CDR3 DNA reads TGTGCCAGCAGCTTCCAAGCGTTCTCCTACGAGCAGTACTTC. It is translated as CASSFQAFSYEQYF.

This clonotype was detected many times. This CDR3 reads CASSISMSTGNTIYF. DNA for the CDR3: TGTGCCAGTAGTATCTCTATGAGTACTGGAAACACCATATATTTT. The rearrangement uses TRBV19 and TRBJ1-3; no clear D gene. The CDR3 is 15 amino acids. Looked up from germline, CDR1 is LNHDA and CDR2 is SQIVND (reference sequence). Deletions cut 3 bases from V and 2 bases from J, with 11 bases between.

J is TRBJ1-5 and V is TRBV6-1, with D tentatively TRBD1 (5 bases). This CDR3 spans 15 amino acids. V lost 4 bases and J 1 base, leaving 11 bases between the germline ends. CDR1 is MNHNS and CDR2 is SASEGT in the germline V gene. CDR3 nucleotides: TGTGCCAGCAGTGTCCATGGGGGGAGCAATCAGCCCCAGCATTTT. Protein sequence: CASSVHGGSNQPQHF.

This clonotype has a handful of counts. The chain joins TRBV7-9 to TRBJ1-2, with 7 bases fitting TRBD1. CDR1 SEHNR and CDR2 FQNEAQ come from the germline V gene (reference sequence). J gave up 4 bases and V 0 bases, and 5 bases lay outside the gene matches. The CDR3 is 15 residues long. CDR3 region: CASSLAMRGPYGYTF. CDR3 nucleotide sequence: TGTGCCAGCAGCTTAGCGATGAGGGGGCCCTATGGCTACACCTTC.

In its sample, this clonotype was seen a few times. This rearrangement joins TRBV20-1 to TRBJ2-5; either TRBD1 or TRBD2 may fit D (5 bases each). The CDR3 runs 14 residues. The germline gives CDR1 DFQATT, CDR2 SNEGSKA (reference sequence). Trimming left V 3 bases short and J 5 bases short, with 16 bases between. CDR3 DNA: TGCAGTGCTAGTCGAGGGGCAAGGGAGGAGACCCAGTACTTC. Protein sequence: CSASRGAREETQYF.

This clonotype showed up just a few times. The chain is built from TRBV11-2 and TRBJ2-4; D call uncertain. Germline V CDR1 and CDR2: SGHAT, FQNNGV. The CDR3 is 15 residues long. V shed 3 bases and J shed 2 bases, with 11 bases lying between them. Here the CDR3 reads CASSLAVGSKNIQYF. DNA of the CDR3: TGTGCCAGCAGCTTGGCGGTTGGGTCCAAAAACATTCAGTACTTC.